A single sample is the source of the 26 T cell receptor beta chains below, sequenced in a study of T cell repertoires in cytomegalovirus infection. TCRdb re-derived calls from the reads in MiXCR, one entry per CDR3 protein. The sample records 510,000 or so distinct CDR3 sequences, approximately 26% being singletons. The sample comprised PBMCs. All receptors come from a human donor in good health (CMV status not recorded). Some clones in this sample may be carry-over from other donors' samples.

The chain carries TRBV19 and TRBJ1-6, with TRBD1 matching 9 bases. The germline V gene encodes CDR1 LNHDA and CDR2 SQIVND (reference sequence). The CDR3 is made up of 14 amino acids. Trimming removed 5 bases from V and 9 bases from J; junction bases left unmatched: 5. CDR3 in amino acids: CASSEGQGGSPLHF. CDR3 nucleotides: TGTGCCAGTAGTGAGGGACAGGGCGGTTCACCCCTCCACTTT.

This clonotype was counted only a few times. The rearrangement links TRBV19 to TRBJ2-2; D is ambiguous. The ends were cut back, 3 bases at V and 6 bases at J, with 17 bases in the middle. CDR1 and CDR2 (germline): LNHDA, SQIVND (reference sequence). The length of the CDR3 is 16 residues. CDR3 amino acids: CASSIQLTGLAGELFF. CDR3 DNA sequence: TGTGCCAGTAGTATCCAATTGACCGGCTTAGCCGGGGAGCTGTTTTTT.

The chain uses TRBV6-2 or TRBV6-3 and TRBJ2-5; 7 positions match TRBD2. The ends lost 4 bases at V and 5 bases at J; junction bases unmatched: 13. The CDR3 has 16 residues. Germline V gene data show CDR1 as MNHEY and CDR2 as SVGEGT. The CDR3 region has the DNA TGTGCCAGCAGTTCCCCACTCGCGGGAGTCAGTGAGACCCAGTACTTC. This gives the protein CASSSPLAGVSETQYF.

This clonotype was picked up a small number of times. This chain connects TRBV2 to TRBJ2-2, with 10 bases aligning to TRBD2. The germline V gene has CDR1 SNHLY and CDR2 FYNNEI. CDR3 size: 15 residues. The ends lost 4 bases at V and 8 bases at J; junction bases unmatched: 7. The CDR3 sequence is CASSGASGRKGELFF. In DNA, the CDR3 is TGTGCCAGCAGTGGAGCTAGCGGGAGAAAGGGGGAGCTGTTTTTT. Based on the CDR3 plus reference TRBV2 and TRBJ2-2, the full variable domain is EPEVTQTPSHQVTQMGQEVILRCVPISNHLYFYWYRQILGQKVEFLVSFYNNEISEKSEIFDDQFSVERPDGSNFTLKIRSTKLEDSAMYFCASSGASGRKGELFFGEGSRLTVL.

This chain uses TRBV20-1 with TRBJ2-7; 11 nucleotides line up with TRBD2. This CDR3 is 14 amino acids long. V dropped 3 bases and J dropped 3; count of bases not matched to a gene: 4. CDR1 DFQATT and CDR2 SNEGSKA come from the germline V gene (reference sequence). The DNA of the CDR3 is TGCAGTGCTAGTTCTAGCGGGAGGCTCTACGAGCAGTACTTC. Residues: CSASSSGRLYEQYF.

The rearrangement links TRBV19 to TRBJ1-4, with 7 bases matching TRBD1. Germline CDR1 is LNHDA and CDR2 is SQIVND (reference sequence). The ends lost 10 bases at V and 7 bases at J; junction bases unmatched: 6. The length of the CDR3 is 12 residues. In DNA, the CDR3 is TGTGCCACCTCGGGACAGCTTGAAAAACTGTTTTTT. Protein product: CATSGQLEKLFF.

The CDR3 sequence is CSATPQRREASYEQYF. DNA of the CDR3: TGCAGTGCTACCCCACAGAGGCGGGAGGCCTCCTACGAGCAGTACTTC. V and J are TRBV20-1 and TRBJ2-7; TRBD2 aligns across 8 bases. The CDR3 covers 16 residues. Germline values: CDR1 DFQATT, CDR2 SNEGSKA (reference sequence). The trim removed 4 bases at V and 0 bases at J, leaving 11 bases unmatched.

This chain connects TRBV18 to TRBJ1-1; D is unresolved. Trimming took 3 bases from V and 2 from J, leaving 7 bases between them. Germline lookup yields CDR1 KGHSH and CDR2 LQKENI. The CDR3 has 13 amino acids. This chain's CDR3 is CASSPTANTEAFF. CDR3 in DNA: TGTGCCAGCTCACCTACAGCTAACACTGAAGCTTTCTTT. Full variable domain (outside the CDR3, taken from reference TRBV18 and TRBJ1-1): NAGVMQNPRHLVRRRGQEARLRCSPMKGHSHVYWYRQLPEEGLKFMVYLQKENIIDESGMPKERFSAEFPKEGPSILRIQQVVRGDSAAYFCASSPTANTEAFFGQGTRLTVV.

The rearrangement links TRBV7-2 to TRBJ2-7; 7 bases fit TRBD2. CDR1 and CDR2 from the germline V gene are SGHTA and FQGNSA. Losses at the gene ends were 5 bases for V and 4 bases for J; bases not matched to a gene: 11. This CDR3 region has 15 residues. CDR3 sequence: CASSESWGGGYEQYF. CDR3 DNA: TGTGCCAGCAGCGAGAGTTGGGGGGGGGGGTACGAGCAGTACTTC.

This clonotype was picked up a small number of times. In DNA, the CDR3 is TGTGCCACCAGCCGCACCCTCGACAGGACGTCTGAAGCTTTCTTT. Amino acid sequence: CATSRTLDRTSEAFF. The rearrangement uses TRBV15 and TRBJ1-1; D may be TRBD1 (6 bases). The CDR3 totals 15 residues. Trimming pared 5 bases from V and 6 bases from J, leaving 19 bases between. Germline assignment: CDR1 LNHNV and CDR2 YYDKDF (reference sequence).

This clonotype has just a few counts. V usage is TRBV11-3 and J usage is TRBJ2-5, with TRBD1 matching 8 bases. Germline trimming cut 3 bases from V and 5 bases from J; bases unmatched to any gene: 8. CDR1 is SGHNT and CDR2 is YENEEA in the germline V gene. The CDR3 contains 15 residues. The DNA for the CDR3 is TGTGCCAGCAGCTTGGAGGACAGGGTAGGGGAGACCCAGTACTTC. It codes for CASSLEDRVGETQYF.

This clonotype was seen repeatedly, ten times or more. V and J are TRBV7-3 and TRBJ2-2, with D uncertain. This CDR3 is built from 16 residues. The V gene's germline CDR1 is SGHTA and CDR2 FQGTGA. Between the trimmed V and J ends, which lost 5 bases and 0 bases, there was a span of 13 bases. The DNA for the CDR3 is TGTGCCAGCAGCCCTTTAATCGGAACGAACACCGGGGAGCTGTTTTTT. Amino acids: CASSPLIGTNTGELFF.

The chain is built from TRBV19 and TRBJ1-1; tentatively, D is TRBD1 (6 bases). The CDR3 has 13 residues. Germline loops: CDR1 LNHDA, CDR2 SQIVND (reference sequence). Deletions cut 10 bases from V and 1 base from J, with 13 bases between. CDR3 nucleotide sequence: TGTGCCACATACCGGACAGAGAACACTGAAGCTTTCTTT. Translated, it gives CATYRTENTEAFF.

The DNA of the CDR3 is TGTGCCAGTAGTAACCCCGGGGGGGCAGAGCAGTTCTTC. Amino acids: CASSNPGGAEQFF. The chain uses TRBV19 and TRBJ2-1; 8 positions match TRBD2. The CDR3 contains 13 residues. Germline lookup yields CDR1 LNHDA and CDR2 SQIVND (reference sequence). V was pared by 4 bases and J by 10 bases, with 6 bases of the junction left unmatched.

This clonotype came up many times. As DNA, the CDR3 is TGTGCCAGCAGCTTCGACAGGCAAAACAATGAGCAGTTCTTC. Translation: CASSFDRQNNEQFF. This chain links TRBV7-2 with TRBJ2-1; D may be TRBD1 (6 bases). There are 14 residues in the CDR3. Germline V gene data show CDR1 as SGHTA and CDR2 as FQGNSA. Trimming removed 3 bases at V and 5 bases at J, with 11 bases between.

This clonotype came up once. The CDR3 DNA reads TGTGCCAGCAGATATTACAGGGCCGAGGGCGGGGAGCTGTTTTTT. This codes for CASRYYRAEGGELFF. The rearrangement links TRBV6-1 to TRBJ2-2; possible D gene TRBD1, 6 bases. Looked up from germline, CDR1 is MNHNS and CDR2 is SASEGT. The CDR3 consists of 15 residues. With 6 bases removed from V and 7 bases from J, the gap between germline ends came to 18 bases.

This clonotype was counted a few times. V is TRBV20-1 and J is TRBJ1-5; D gene uncertain. The CDR3 is made up of 16 amino acids. V lost 6 bases and J 0 bases, leaving 18 bases between the germline ends. Germline V lookup: CDR1 DFQATT, CDR2 SNEGSKA (reference sequence). The CDR3 sequence: CSAPRSVDYSNQPQHF. CDR3 nucleotides: TGCAGTGCCCCGAGAAGTGTGGATTATAGCAATCAGCCCCAGCATTTT.

The rearrangement links TRBV6-6 to TRBJ2-7; no clear D. With 0 bases removed from V and 2 bases from J, the gap between germline ends came to 14 bases. The germline gives CDR1 MNHNY, CDR2 SVGAGI (reference sequence). The CDR3 totals 16 residues. The CDR3 nucleotides read TGTGCCAGCAGTTACTCGGTTTCAGGTCCGGCCTACGAGCAGTACTTC. Protein product: CASSYSVSGPAYEQYF.

This clonotype was observed a few times. The CDR3: CASSQEEQSSYNEQFF. DNA of the CDR3: TGCGCCAGCAGCCAAGAAGAGCAGAGCTCCTACAATGAGCAGTTCTTC. The chain recombines TRBV4-1 with TRBJ2-1; D uncertain. The germline gives CDR1 MGHRA, CDR2 YSYEKL. CDR3 length equals 16 residues. Trimming removed 0 bases at V and 0 bases at J, with 9 bases between.

The CDR3 bases are TGTGCCAGCAGTCCGGCTCCAGCCCAGAATGAGCAGTTCTTC. Translation: CASSPAPAQNEQFF. The chain uses TRBV25-1 and TRBJ2-1; D unclear. Germline assignment: CDR1 MGHDK and CDR2 SYGVNS. CDR3 length equals 14 residues. V shed 5 bases and J shed 7 bases, with 15 bases lying between them.

The chain links TRBV4-3 to TRBJ2-5; 9 bases agree with TRBD2. This CDR3 comprises 16 residues. Germline CDR1 LGHNA, CDR2 YSLEER. The junction had 3 bases not matched to a gene; V was cut back by 0 bases and J by 1 base. DNA for the CDR3: TGCGCCAGCAGCCAAGATCTACTAGCGGGCCAAGAGACCCAGTACTTC. Its translation: CASSQDLLAGQETQYF.

This clonotype was seen a handful of times. The chain is built from TRBV14 and TRBJ1-1; the D is unclear. Trimming took 1 base from V and 8 from J, leaving 14 bases between them. The germline V gene encodes CDR1 SGHDN and CDR2 FVKESK. There are 14 residues in the CDR3. The CDR3 nucleotides are TGTGCCAGCAGCCAAGCACCACCAACCAGGGAAGCTTTCTTT. Its protein product is CASSQAPPTREAFF. Full variable domain (rest looked up from reference TRBV14 and TRBJ1-1): EAGVTQFPSHSVIEKGQTVTLRCDPISGHDNLYWYRRVMGKEIKFLLHFVKESKQDESGMPNNRFLAERTGGTYSTLKVQPAELEDSGVYFCASSQAPPTREAFFGQGTRLTVV.

This clonotype was counted only a few times. The chain joins TRBV20-1 to TRBJ2-7; 10 bases agree with TRBD1. This CDR3 spans 17 amino acids. The trim removed 1 base at V and 0 bases at J, leaving 9 bases unmatched. In germline, CDR1 is DFQATT, CDR2 SNEGSKA (reference sequence). The CDR3 loop reads CSARAGGGTGVSYEQYF. In DNA form, the CDR3 reads TGCAGTGCTAGAGCCGGGGGGGGGACAGGGGTCTCCTACGAGCAGTACTTC.

The chain carries TRBV27 and TRBJ1-1, with D unclear. Between the trimmed V and J ends, which lost 5 bases and 0 bases, there was a span of 13 bases. CDR1 is MNHEY and CDR2 is SMNVEV in the germline V gene (reference sequence). The CDR3 runs 15 residues. Here the CDR3 DNA reads TGTGCCAGCAGTCCCGACAATAGGTTGAACACTGAAGCTTTCTTT. It encodes CASSPDNRLNTEAFF.

The chain uses TRBV3-1 and TRBJ1-2, with D tentatively TRBD1 (6 bases). CDR3 length: 15 residues. V was pared by 8 bases and J by 2 bases, with 18 bases between. Germline values: CDR1 LGHDT, CDR2 YNNKEL (reference sequence). CDR3 coding DNA: TGTGCCAGCTTGGGGCAGGGGAGCGTCAACTATGGCTACACCTTC. Amino acids: CASLGQGSVNYGYTF.

The chain employs TRBV14 and TRBJ2-1, with 11 bases lining up with TRBD2. The length of the CDR3 is 14 residues. The V gene's germline CDR1 is SGHDN and CDR2 FVKESK. V shed 4 bases, J shed 9 bases, and the junction held 5 bases outside the gene matches. CDR3 sequence: CASSLTSGSIEQFF. CDR3 in DNA: TGTGCCAGCAGCCTAACTAGCGGGAGTATTGAGCAGTTCTTC.